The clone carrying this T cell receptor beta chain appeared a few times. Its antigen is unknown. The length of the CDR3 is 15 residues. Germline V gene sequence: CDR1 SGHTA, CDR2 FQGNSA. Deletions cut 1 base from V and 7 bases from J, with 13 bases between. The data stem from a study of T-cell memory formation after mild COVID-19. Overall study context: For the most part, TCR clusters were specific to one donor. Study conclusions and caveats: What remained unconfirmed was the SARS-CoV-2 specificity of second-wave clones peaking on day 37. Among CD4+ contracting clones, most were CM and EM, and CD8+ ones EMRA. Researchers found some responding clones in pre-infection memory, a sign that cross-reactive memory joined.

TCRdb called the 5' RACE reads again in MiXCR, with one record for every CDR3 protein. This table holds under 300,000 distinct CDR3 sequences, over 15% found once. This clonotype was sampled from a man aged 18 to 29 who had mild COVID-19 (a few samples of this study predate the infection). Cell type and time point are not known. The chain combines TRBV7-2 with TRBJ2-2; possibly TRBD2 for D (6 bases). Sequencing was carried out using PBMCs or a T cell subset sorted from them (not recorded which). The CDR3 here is CASSLVAGSGGELFF. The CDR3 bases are TGTGCCAGCAGCTTAGTGGCGGGAAGCGGCGGGGAGCTGTTTTTT.